The entry below gives a single TCR beta chain sequence along with its context. The antigen it recognizes is unknown. No base-level quality is on record; no much larger clone is a single base apart. The immunoSEQ Assay, which relies on bias-controlled multiplex PCR amplification of genomic DNA, was used to profile TCRbeta CDR3 regions. Turning to the authors' computational methods: To quantify the absolute abundance of each unique TCRbeta CDR3 region, the sequences were collapsed and filtered. Differential abundance was tested with a binomial (Fisher-equivalent) model and with a beta-binomial model adding time-dependent variance fitted from healthy donors. Any clone with fewer than 5 combined templates was excluded, and a clone was called differentially abundant if its Benjamini-Hochberg FDR was below 0.01. The form v = (b*log(k)+a)^2 was used to model beta-binomial variance as a function of total template count across the two samples. TCRdb took over this immuneACCESS table, retaining in-frame rearrangements with V and J assigned. Such tables are incomplete; in checked studies, under half of the missing clones stem from an unresolved V gene, and the remainder is unexplained. V and J calls and clone size follow that table, whereas D and trimming were derived from the DNA. Within this sample are about 110,000 clones, with approximately 90% of them counted one time only. The biggest ten clones account for roughly 7.6% of the sample.

No immune events such as infections were documented for the healthy donors during the collection period. Time-dependent variance in a beta-binomial model of T-cell clone differential abundance was calibrated using healthy-donor blood repertoires as a training cohort. The training cohort comprised roughly ten healthy donors, 3 female and 7 male. The donors were between roughly 25 and 64 years old, with an average age of about 45 years. Whole blood from each healthy donor was obtained from a commercial supplier and was collected at three time points approximately 15 days apart. For immunosequencing, genomic DNA was extracted from unsorted whole blood. The data originate from a study of identifying expanded T cells in peripheral blood (dated by TCRdb to between 2017 and 2020). Looking at the study overall: Four technical replicates, made by sequencing separate aliquots from the same pool of genomic DNA, were compared pairwise. Broader findings and caveats from the paper: In all healthy donors, the variance in clone template counts between samples taken two weeks apart rose significantly as total template count increased. The binomial model flagged around 1.2 differentially abundant clones between technical replicates but around 15 over about 2 weeks and approximately 18 over around four weeks. The authors expected that biological variance in healthy repertoires might rise further over much longer intervals, such as months to years. Across all healthy-donor time intervals, the beta-binomial model significantly lowered both the number of clones called differentially abundant and the false-positive rate.

The CDR3 starts with the cysteine, ends with the phenylalanine, and has 16 residues. The CDR3 DNA has 48 bases and is translated from base 1. Looking up the germline V gene yields CDR1 SGHDT and CDR2 YYEEEE. Trimming at the junction amounts to 1 base on V and 1 base on J, and the germline ends lie 13 bases apart. The sequencing sample was made of blood. This receptor chain uses TRBV5-6 and TRBJ2-3; the D gene could be either TRBD1 or TRBD2, each agreeing at 5 bases. The clonotype comes from a person between 18 and 75 years old in good health. For the CDR3, the sequence is CASSLLAREGTDTQYF. The DNA sequence is TGTGCCAGCAGCTTGCTAGCCAGGGAAGGCACAGATACGCAGTATTTT. With all but the CDR3 taken from the reference TRBV5-6 and TRBJ2-3 genes, the full variable domain is: DAGVTQSPTHLIKTRGQQVTLRCSPKSGHDTVSWYQQALGQGPQFIFQYYEEEERQRGNFPDRFSGHQFPNYSSELNVNALLLGDSALYLCASSLLAREGTDTQYFGPGTRLTVL.